A single T cell receptor beta chain is shown here with its context. The V segment lost 6 bases and the J segment 5 bases; nucleotides outside the gene matches: 5. CDR1 and CDR2 from the germline V gene are MRHNA and SNTAGT. CDR3 length: 15 residues. The sample originates from a study of cytomegalovirus exposure and HLA in healthy donors. This table comes from immunoSEQ multiplex PCR, and its TCRdb copy is limited to in-frame clones, with some not included. Of 110,000 to 150,000 clones in the sample, roughly nine tenths were seen once. J is TRBJ2-1 and V is TRBV6-4, with 12 bases matching TRBD2. The source material was PBMCs. The sequence was collected from a man younger than 35 in good health and CMV-seronegative. CDR3 DNA sequence: TGTGCCAGCAGACTACTAGCGGGAGGTAACAATGAGCAGTTCTTC. This codes for CASRLLAGGNNEQFF.